A selection of T cell receptor beta chains follows, all from one sample in a study of T cell changes during pregnancy in multiple sclerosis. Clones were sequenced by immunoSEQ multiplex PCR, and TCRdb holds only the in-frame ones, with some missing. The sample includes approximately 50,000 clones, about 92% of them seen just once. The source material was CD4+ T cells from peripheral blood mononuclear cells, sampled after pregnancy. These receptors came from a female donor with multiple sclerosis, enrolled in a pregnancy study. Each CDR3 is given with its conserved first and last residue. D genes are given only for firm matches. Only part of the rows carry a size: once, few, many, or a class if the clone is expanded.

>NA|NA|TRBJ1-3|TRBV10-1
CASSQTGPGNTIYF
TGCGCCAGCAGTCAAACAGGGCCCGGAAACACCATATATTTT
>once|NA|TRBJ1-3|TRBV11-3
CASSGKNSGNTIYF
TGTGCCAGCAGCGGCAAAAACTCTGGAAACACCATATATTTT
>NA|TRBD1|TRBJ2-1|TRBV7-3
CASSLGQGGNEQFF
TGTGCCAGCAGCTTAGGACAGGGGGGCAATGAGCAGTTCTTC
>NA|NA|TRBJ2-7|TRBV5-6
CASSLPSDSSYEQYF
TGTGCCAGCAGCTTGCCTAGCGACAGTTCCTACGAGCAGTACTTC
>once|NA|TRBJ2-7|TRBV14
CASSQEHRYSSYEQYF
TGTGCCAGCAGCCAAGAGCACCGATATAGCTCCTACGAGCAGTACTTC
>NA|NA|TRBJ1-1|TRBV18
CASSMDSLITEAFF
TGTGCCAGCTCGATGGACAGCCTAATCACTGAAGCTTTCTTT
>NA|NA|TRBJ2-7|TRBV27
CASKLGAATRYEQYF
TGTGCCAGCAAACTAGGAGCGGCAACCCGCTACGAGCAGTACTTC
>NA|NA|TRBJ1-1|TRBV19
CASTAANTEAFF
TGTGCCAGTACGGCGGCGAACACTGAAGCTTTCTTT
>once|NA|TRBJ1-5|TRBV7-3
CASSLDGTSNQPQHF
TGTGCCAGCAGCTTAGACGGGACAAGCAATCAGCCCCAGCATTTT
>NA|NA|TRBJ1-1|TRBV20-1
CSPRPNTEAFF
TGCAGTCCGCGTCCGAACACTGAAGCTTTCTTT
>NA|NA|TRBJ1-5|TRBV5-1
CASAEGGNQPQHF
TGCGCCAGCGCGGAGGGCGGCAATCAGCCCCAGCATTTT
>NA|NA|TRBJ2-3|TRBV7-2
CASGGLANTDTQYF
TGTGCCAGCGGAGGACTGGCCAACACAGATACGCAGTATTTT
>NA|NA|TRBJ1-1|TRBV4-3
CASSQPGATEAFF
TGCGCCAGCAGCCAACCAGGGGCCACTGAAGCTTTCTTT
>NA|NA|TRBJ2-2|TRBV7-9
CASSLEAEGGELFF
TGTGCCAGCAGCTTGGAAGCGGAGGGGGGGGAGCTGTTTTTT
>NA|TRBD2|TRBJ2-1|TRBV19
CASRRGRTSGGYNEQFF
TGTGCCAGTAGGCGGGGAAGGACTAGCGGGGGTTACAATGAGCAGTTCTTC
>NA|TRBD2|TRBJ2-7|TRBV18
CASSPTASGTYEQYF
TGTGCCAGCTCACCCACGGCTAGCGGGACCTACGAGCAGTACTTC
>NA|NA|TRBJ2-1|TRBV5-8
CASSFPLGGNEQFF
TGTGCCAGCAGTTTCCCTCTGGGGGGAAATGAGCAGTTCTTC
>NA|TRBD1|TRBJ1-2|TRBV19
CASRPGTGSLRGYTF
TGTGCCAGTAGACCCGGGACAGGGTCCCTTCGGGGCTACACCTTC
>NA|TRBD2|TRBJ2-3|TRBV2
CASSEALAGAQYF
TGTGCCAGCAGTGAAGCCTTAGCGGGAGCCCAATATTTT
>NA|TRBD2|TRBJ2-6|TRBV19
CASSYGGFSSGANVLTF
TGTGCCAGTAGTTACGGGGGGTTCAGCTCTGGGGCCAACGTCCTGACTTTC
>NA|NA|TRBJ1-2|TRBV4-1
CASSQDLAQGPNYGYTF
TGCGCCAGCAGCCAAGATTTGGCGCAGGGCCCTAACTATGGCTACACCTTC
>NA|TRBD2|TRBJ2-2|TRBV7-9
CASSYGLSLAGLNTGELFF
TGTGCCAGCAGCTACGGACTATCGCTAGCGGGGTTGAACACCGGGGAGCTGTTTTTT
>NA|NA|TRBJ2-5|TRBV7-6
CASRLQETQYF
TGTGCCAGCCGACTCCAAGAGACCCAGTACTTC
>NA|TRBD2|TRBJ2-7|TRBV4-2
CASSLGTSGHYEQYF
TGTGCCAGCAGCCTCGGGACTAGCGGCCACTACGAGCAGTACTTC
>NA|TRBD1|TRBJ1-3|TRBV7-2
CASSAQGGGNTIYF
TGTGCCAGCAGCGCACAGGGGGGGGGAAACACCATATATTTT